This entry lists 27 T cell receptor beta chains sequenced from one sample in a study of blood T cell repertoires in COVID-19. Produced via immunoSEQ multiplex PCR; TCRdb's table is partial and in-frame only. The table lists about 150,000 clones, 75% to 90% of them singletons. The sample taken for sequencing was peripheral blood. The receptors originated from a woman between 40 and 50 years old with acute or convalescent COVID-19.

CDR3 DNA: TGTGCCAGCAGCTTAGAGGGGGGGGTGAACACTGAAGCTTTCTTT. It yields the protein CASSLEGGVNTEAFF. The rearrangement uses TRBV7-2 and TRBJ1-1; D perhaps matches TRBD1 (6 bases). The CDR3 covers 15 residues. Germline-derived CDR1 and CDR2 are SGHTA and FQGNSA. Trimming removed 1 base from V and 0 bases from J, with 9 bases in between.

This clone turned up a few times. V is TRBV7-7 and J is TRBJ2-7, with TRBD1 as a possible D gene (6 bases). This CDR3 contains 15 residues. Trimming left V 1 base short and J 3 bases short, with 13 bases between. The germline gives CDR1 SSHAT, CDR2 FNYEAQ (reference sequence). CDR3 coding DNA: TGTGCCAGCAGCTTAGTGGGGGCTGGGGTCTACGAGCAGTACTTC. Its translation: CASSLVGAGVYEQYF.

In this sample, this clone turned up a few times. The rearrangement joins TRBV6-6 to TRBJ2-7, with TRBD2 matching 14 bases. Germline V gene sequence: CDR1 MNHNY, CDR2 SVGAGI (reference sequence). V gave up 5 bases and J gave up 0 bases; unmatched junction bases: 6. The CDR3 extends over 17 amino acids. The CDR3 is CASSQRTSGRPSYEQYF. CDR3 bases: TGTGCCAGCAGTCAACGGACTAGCGGGAGGCCCTCCTACGAGCAGTACTTC.

J is TRBJ2-2 and V is TRBV24-1, with TRBD1 matching over 12 bases. The J segment lost 7 bases and the V segment lost 10 bases, leaving 9 bases of the junction unmatched. This CDR3 region has 15 residues. Germline V gene lookup returns CDR1 KGHDR and CDR2 SFDVKD. CDR3 in DNA: TGTGCCACTGCGGGGACAGGGGGCTTGGGCGGGGAGCTGTTTTTT. Protein product: CATAGTGGLGGELFF.

The V gene is TRBV5-5, the J gene TRBJ1-1; TRBD1 matches at 7 bases. Losses at the gene ends were 3 bases for V and 7 bases for J; bases not matched to a gene: 3. Germline V gene lookup returns CDR1 SGHKS and CDR2 YYEKEE (reference sequence). This CDR3 has 12 residues. The CDR3 region has the DNA TGTGCCAGCAGCTCCCGGGACAGTGAAGCTTTCTTT. As protein: CASSSRDSEAFF. The variable domain in full, completed from reference TRBV5-5 and TRBJ1-1, reads DAGVTQSPTHLIKTRGQQVTLRCSPISGHKSVSWYQQVLGQGPQFIFQYYEKEERGRGNFPDRFSARQFPNYSSELNVNALLLGDSALYLCASSSRDSEAFFGQGTRLTVV.

Here the CDR3 reads CASSLLVGGLSGRSYNEQFF. The CDR3, as DNA: TGTGCCAGCAGCCTTTTGGTCGGAGGACTCTCCGGACGCTCCTACAATGAGCAGTTCTTC. The chain is built from TRBV3-1 (or the pseudogene TRBV3-2) and TRBJ2-1, with D perhaps matching TRBD2 (5 bases). CDR3 length equals 20 residues. V was clipped by 4 bases and J by 0 bases, with 25 bases between them. CDR1 and CDR2 from the germline V gene are LGHDT and YNNKEL (reference sequence).

With respect to this clone: Other DNA sequences within the sample encode an identical CDR3. The CDR3 DNA is TGTGCCAGCAGTCCCTACAGGGGCGGGACTGAAGCTTTCTTT. This codes for CASSPYRGGTEAFF. V and J are TRBV28 and TRBJ1-1, with 7 positions matching TRBD1. CDR3 length equals 14 residues. V was clipped by 5 bases and J by 5 bases; unmatched bases: 8. Per the germline V gene, CDR1 is MDHEN and CDR2 is SYDVKM.

The genes are TRBV20-1 and TRBJ1-5; no clear D. The CDR3 consists of 16 residues. The germline gives CDR1 DFQATT, CDR2 SNEGSKA (reference sequence). V gave up 3 bases and J gave up 1 base, with 16 bases separating them. For the CDR3, the DNA is TGCAGTGCTAGTTTCGCAGGAAGTAGGAGCAATCAGCCCCAGCATTTT. Translation gives CSASFAGSRSNQPQHF.

V and J are TRBV11-2 and TRBJ1-2, with 9 bases lining up with TRBD1. After removal of 0 bases from V and 8 bases from J, the junction contained 7 bases not matched to a gene. Germline CDR1 is SGHAT and CDR2 is FQNNGV. The CDR3 runs 15 residues. CDR3 region: CASSLDPQGARGYTF. The CDR3 region has the DNA TGTGCCAGCAGCTTAGATCCACAGGGGGCGCGAGGCTACACCTTC.

This clone was found once. CDR3 sequence: CASSRDGLSTDTQYF. DNA of the CDR3: TGCGCCAGCAGCCGCGACGGACTGAGCACAGATACGCAGTATTTT. V is TRBV5-1 and J is TRBJ2-3; possibly TRBD2 for D (5 bases). Trimming left V 4 bases short and J 0 bases short, with 12 bases between. The CDR3 contains 15 residues. Per germline, CDR1 SGHRS and CDR2 YFSETQ.

The table lists this clone with a few counts. The J gene is TRBJ2-3, the V gene TRBV6-2 or TRBV6-3; 9 nucleotides line up with TRBD1. CDR3 length: 17 amino acids. CDR1 is MNHEY and CDR2 is SVGEGT in the germline V gene. The junction had 11 bases not matched to a gene; V was cut back by 5 bases and J by 2 bases. For the CDR3, the DNA is TGTGCCAGCAGTCAAGTTTACAGGGGGCAGAACACAGATACGCAGTATTTT. Translated: CASSQVYRGQNTDTQYF.

About this clone: An end of the junction differs from the germline gene, which may be a read error. This sequence joins TRBV19 and TRBJ2-7; D not resolved. This CDR3 region has 13 residues. Germline loops: CDR1 LNHDA, CDR2 SQIVND (reference sequence). This chain's CDR3 is CATKNVGSNEQYF. The CDR3 bases are TGTGCCACCAAAAACGTGGGCTCCAACGAGCAGTACTTC.

The chain carries TRBV6-5 and TRBJ2-6, with a tentative D call TRBD1 (6 bases). CDR3 length: 14 residues. Deletions cut 8 bases from V and 1 base from J, with 9 bases between. Germline CDR1 and CDR2: MNHEY and SVGAGI. CDR3 sequence: CASSRGSGANVLTF. The CDR3 DNA follows: TGTGCCAGCTCAAGGGGGTCTGGGGCCAACGTCCTGACTTTC.

The chain joins TRBV5-6 to TRBJ2-7; 7 nucleotides match TRBD1. Germline loops: CDR1 SGHDT, CDR2 YYEEEE. The CDR3 is made up of 11 amino acids. V gave up 5 bases and J gave up 5 bases; unmatched junction bases: 1. CDR3 DNA: TGTGCCAGCAGTAGGGGGCACGAGCAGTACTTC. This translates into CASSRGHEQYF.

The chain has TRBV27 and TRBJ2-3; a weak D match, TRBD2 (6 bases). The CDR3 extends over 15 amino acids. The V end lost 4 bases, the J end lost 6 bases, and 17 bases lay between the germline ends. The V gene's germline CDR1 is MNHEY and CDR2 SMNVEV (reference sequence). The CDR3 spells CASSYSGVMSDTQYF. The CDR3 DNA reads as TGTGCCAGCAGTTATAGCGGAGTCATGAGTGATACGCAGTATTTT.

This clone has only one observation. V gene TRBV12-2 combines with J gene TRBJ2-7; TRBD2 was called by the table and not checked on the DNA. TRBV12-2 is a recognized pseudogene. This CDR3 is 16 amino acids long. CDR3: CASRRRLVKSSYEQYF. CDR3 DNA sequence: TGTGCAAGTCGGCGCCGATTAGTAAAGAGCTCCTACGAGCAGTACTTC.

The chain employs TRBV6-5 and TRBJ2-1; D is ambiguous. The CDR3 extends over 16 amino acids. Germline V gene data show CDR1 as MNHEY and CDR2 as SVGAGI. V lost 0 bases and J lost 1, with 10 bases in between. The CDR3 spells CASSYSAQVSYNEQFF. The CDR3 nucleotides read TGTGCCAGCAGTTACTCAGCTCAGGTTTCCTACAATGAGCAGTTCTTC.

The V and J genes are TRBV9 and TRBJ1-2; D remains unclear. Germline values: CDR1 SGDLS, CDR2 YYNGEE. The CDR3 contains 19 residues. V lost 4 bases and J 1 base, leaving 26 bases between the germline ends. CDR3 loop: CASSNPYDLGVARNYGYTF. CDR3 sequence (DNA): TGTGCCAGCAGCAATCCTTACGATCTCGGGGTAGCTCGTAACTATGGCTACACCTTC.

V usage is TRBV4-1 and J usage is TRBJ2-7; D is perhaps TRBD1 (5 bases). Trimming removed 0 bases from V and 3 bases from J, with 12 bases in between. CDR1 and CDR2 from the germline V gene are MGHRA and YSYEKL. This CDR3 has 15 amino acids. The CDR3 nucleotides are TGCGCCAGCAGCCAAGAGGGGCATAACCTCTACGAGCAGTACTTC. The encoded protein is CASSQEGHNLYEQYF.

The J gene is TRBJ2-4, the V gene TRBV18, with 10 bases that match TRBD1. The germline CDR1 and CDR2 sequences are KGHSH and LQKENI. CDR3 length: 14 residues. The ends lost 5 bases at V and 9 bases at J; junction bases unmatched: 7. The CDR3 DNA follows: TGTGCCAGCTCAGAACGACAGGGGGCCGGCATTCAGTACTTC. Protein sequence: CASSERQGAGIQYF.

This chain connects TRBV7-3 to TRBJ1-5; 10 bases map to TRBD1. Unmatched junction bases numbered 13, after V lost 4 bases and J lost 4 bases. The CDR3 has 18 residues. Germline values: CDR1 SGHTA, CDR2 FQGTGA. CDR3 amino acids: CASSSPDRGRVPNQPQHF. The CDR3 DNA sequence: TGTGCCAGCAGCTCCCCCGACAGGGGGCGAGTTCCAAATCAGCCCCAGCATTTT.

In DNA, the CDR3 is TGTGCCAGCAGCTCTTTAGCGGACCTCGGCAATGAGCAGTTCTTC. Its translation is CASSSLADLGNEQFF. The chain carries TRBV7-8 and TRBJ2-1, with a possible D match to TRBD2 (6 bases). CDR1 is SGHVS and CDR2 is FQNEAQ in the germline V gene. The CDR3 spans 15 residues. Trimming took off 4 bases at V and 6 bases at J, with 16 bases between the two ends.

This chain connects TRBV2 to TRBJ2-2, with D perhaps TRBD2 (6 bases). V gave up 1 base and J gave up 6 bases, with 9 bases separating them. Germline V gene sequence: CDR1 SNHLY, CDR2 FYNNEI. CDR3 size: 14 residues. CDR3 loop: CASSEEGLSGELFF. For the CDR3, the DNA is TGTGCCAGCAGTGAAGAGGGACTCTCCGGGGAGCTGTTTTTT.

The rearrangement uses TRBV6-5 and TRBJ1-3; D is ambiguous. Trimming cost V 0 bases and J 2 bases, with 11 bases left between them. Germline assignment: CDR1 MNHEY and CDR2 SVGAGI. There are 16 residues in the CDR3. CDR3 sequence reads: CASSYSIDITGNTIYF. Written as DNA, the CDR3 is TGTGCCAGCAGTTACTCGATCGACATCACTGGAAACACCATATATTTT.

V gene TRBV2 combines with J gene TRBJ2-4; TRBD2 is a possible D gene (5 bases). The CDR3 has 15 amino acids. Germline V lookup: CDR1 SNHLY, CDR2 FYNNEI. V lost 1 base and J 0 bases, leaving 7 bases between the germline ends. CDR3 amino acids: CASSEVAGAKNIQYF. Written as DNA, the CDR3 is TGTGCCAGCAGTGAAGTGGCGGGAGCCAAAAACATTCAGTACTTC.

This clone was observed once. The rearrangement uses TRBV7-9 and TRBJ1-2, with a tentative D call TRBD1 (5 bases). Germline-derived CDR1 and CDR2 are SEHNR and FQNEAQ (reference sequence). This CDR3 region has 13 residues. Trimming pared 2 bases from V and 4 bases from J, leaving 8 bases between. CDR3 nucleotides: TGTGCCAGCAGCTTAATGACAGCCTATGGCTACACCTTC. Translating it yields CASSLMTAYGYTF.

The chain employs TRBV24-1 and TRBJ2-1; 11 bases are shared with TRBD2. V shed 5 bases and J 7 bases; nucleotides not matched to a gene: 9. The CDR3 runs 16 residues. The V gene's germline CDR1 is KGHDR and CDR2 SFDVKD. The CDR3 is CATSGKIAGGLNEQFF. The CDR3 DNA is TGTGCCACCAGTGGTAAAATAGCGGGGGGGCTTAATGAGCAGTTCTTC.